These 26 T cell receptor beta chains share one sample of origin, sequenced in a study of shared clonotypes between healthy human individuals. Sequencing was performed with immunoSEQ multiplex PCR; in TCRdb, only in-frame clones are kept and a portion is missing. This sample has approximately 840,000 clones, with around 96% found just once. CD8 cells classed as naive were CD45RO-negative and positively selected for CCR7, excluding terminally differentiated effector memory CD45RA+ cells. The sample comprised naive CD8+ T cells sorted from blood. The source of these receptors is a man aged 25-45 years in good health.

The chain combines TRBV7-8 with TRBJ1-1; weak D call: TRBD1 (5 bases). The CDR3 is made up of 15 amino acids. Germline V gene lookup returns CDR1 SGHVS and CDR2 FQNEAQ. Trimming left V 5 bases short and J 0 bases short, with 13 bases between. CDR3: CASSAKGEVNTEAFF. Written as DNA, the CDR3 is TGTGCCAGCAGCGCAAAAGGGGAGGTGAACACTGAAGCTTTCTTT.

The rearrangement links TRBV29-1 to TRBJ2-7; D assignment may be TRBD1 or TRBD2 (6 bases each). The CDR3 is made up of 16 amino acids. Germline V CDR1 and CDR2: SQVTM, ANQGSEA. V lost 3 bases and J lost 2, with 20 bases in between. The CDR3 spells CSVDRGGGGFPYEQYF. The CDR3, as DNA: TGCAGCGTTGATCGGGGAGGAGGGGGTTTCCCCTACGAGCAGTACTTC.

The chain is built from TRBV2 and TRBJ2-1; 7 positions match TRBD1. The CDR3 extends over 15 amino acids. Trimming removed 7 bases from V and 7 bases from J; junction bases left unmatched: 13. Germline CDR1 is SNHLY and CDR2 is FYNNEI. CDR3 sequence reads: CASNPRGPRSNEQFF. CDR3 nucleotide sequence: TGTGCCAGCAACCCTAGGGGGCCAAGGAGTAATGAGCAGTTCTTC.

The gene calls are TRBV10-3 and TRBJ2-2; D assignment may be TRBD1 or TRBD2 (6 bases each). Trimming cost V 5 bases and J 4 bases, with 14 bases left between them. The CDR3 has 15 residues. The V gene's germline CDR1 is ENHRY and CDR2 SYGVKD. The CDR3 reads CAISFGGRGTGELFF. The CDR3 bases are TGTGCCATCAGTTTTGGGGGGCGCGGCACCGGGGAGCTGTTTTTT.

This clone occurred once. The chain carries TRBV7-2 and TRBJ2-3; D call uncertain. The ends were cut back, 1 base at V and 1 base at J, with 9 bases in the middle. The CDR3 contains 15 residues. Germline CDR1 reads SGHTA; CDR2 reads FQGNSA. The chain's CDR3 is CASSLGVVGTDTQYF. DNA for the CDR3: TGTGCCAGCAGCTTAGGCGTAGTAGGCACAGATACGCAGTATTTT.

This clone was recorded only once. The V gene is TRBV29-1, the J gene TRBJ2-1, with 8 bases that match TRBD2. CDR1 is SQVTM and CDR2 is ANQGSEA in the germline V gene. The CDR3 extends over 15 amino acids. The J segment lost 8 bases and the V segment lost 0 bases, leaving 9 bases of the junction unmatched. CDR3 region: CSVEEYSGGGDEQFF. The CDR3 DNA reads as TGCAGCGTTGAAGAATACAGCGGGGGAGGGGATGAGCAGTTCTTC.

The chain uses TRBV9 and TRBJ2-3, with TRBD2 matching over 9 bases. CDR3 size: 15 residues. CDR1 is SGDLS and CDR2 is YYNGEE in the germline V gene. V lost 4 bases and J lost 5; bases outside the gene matches: 8. The CDR3 spells CASSISGSGGDTQYF. CDR3 nucleotides: TGTGCCAGCAGCATTAGCGGGAGTGGCGGAGATACGCAGTATTTT.

The chain links TRBV9 to TRBJ1-2, with TRBD1 identical over 10 bases. The germline CDR1 and CDR2 sequences are SGDLS and YYNGEE. Losses at the gene ends were 2 bases for V and 5 bases for J; bases not matched to a gene: 6. The CDR3 runs to 15 residues. CDR3 amino acids: CASSVGTGVPYGYTF. Here the CDR3 DNA reads TGTGCCAGCAGCGTCGGGACAGGGGTTCCGTATGGCTACACCTTC.

The chain has TRBV7-9 and TRBJ2-7; D might be TRBD2 (6 bases). The germline V gene has CDR1 SEHNR and CDR2 FQNEAQ (reference sequence). Trimming left V 4 bases short and J 3 bases short, with 16 bases between. CDR3 size: 15 residues. CDR3 sequence reads: CASSSATSFFYEQYF. For the CDR3, the DNA is TGTGCCAGCAGCTCCGCGACTAGTTTCTTCTACGAGCAGTACTTC.

V gene TRBV6-1 combines with J gene TRBJ1-2; no definite D call. The CDR3 has 13 amino acids. Trimming removed 6 bases from V and 8 bases from J, with 16 bases in between. From germline, CDR1 is MNHNS and CDR2 SASEGT. CDR3 DNA: TGTGCCAGCAGCCCTGACCCACGAGGCGGCTACACCTTC. This gives the protein CASSPDPRGGYTF.

The rearrangement joins TRBV10-3 to TRBJ1-2; D remains ambiguous. This CDR3 contains 15 residues. Germline values: CDR1 ENHRY, CDR2 SYGVKD. Trimming took 0 bases from V and 1 from J, leaving 9 bases between them. In DNA, the CDR3 is TGTGCCATCAGTGAGTCCCGGCAGGATAACTATGGCTACACCTTC. This codes for CAISESRQDNYGYTF.

A few counts support this clone. The V call is TRBV2, the J call TRBJ2-7; D may be TRBD1 or TRBD2 (6 bases each). V was clipped by 10 bases and J by 0 bases, with 10 bases between them. The CDR3 is 12 residues long. Germline lookup yields CDR1 SNHLY and CDR2 FYNNEI. The CDR3 region is CATKGGSYEQYF. DNA of the CDR3: TGTGCCACCAAGGGGGGCTCCTACGAGCAGTACTTC.

This sequence joins TRBV27 and TRBJ2-7, with 14 bases identical to TRBD2. The CDR3 contains 17 residues. CDR1 is MNHEY, CDR2 SMNVEV, per germline (reference sequence). Trimming took 2 bases from V and 3 from J; bases not matched to a gene: 6. The CDR3 DNA reads TGTGCCAGCAGTTTAGGGACTAGCGGGGGCCGGCTCTACGAGCAGTACTTC. Its protein is CASSLGTSGGRLYEQYF.

V is TRBV2 and J is TRBJ2-2, with 14 bases that match TRBD2. Germline CDR1 and CDR2: SNHLY and FYNNEI. CDR3 length equals 17 residues. The V and J ends lost 10 bases and 1 base, in that order; junction bases with no gene match: 8. In DNA form, the CDR3 reads TGTGCCACCGTCGCCGGGACTAGCGGGAGGAACACCGGGGAGCTGTTTTTT. It translates to CATVAGTSGRNTGELFF.

Remarks on this clone: The sample has other DNA sequences that encode this CDR3 too. The chain employs TRBV10-3 and TRBJ2-7; D ambiguous. This CDR3 region has 13 residues. Per the germline V gene, CDR1 is ENHRY and CDR2 is SYGVKD. Trimming took off 2 bases at V and 2 bases at J, with 7 bases between the two ends. CDR3 in amino acids: CAISEGRTYEQYF. The DNA of the CDR3 is TGTGCCATCAGTGAGGGTCGGACCTACGAGCAGTACTTC.

The rearrangement uses TRBV27 and TRBJ2-7, with D perhaps TRBD2 (6 bases). Between the trimmed V and J ends, which lost 6 bases and 7 bases, there was a span of 13 bases. Germline-derived CDR1 and CDR2 are MNHEY and SMNVEV (reference sequence). The CDR3 covers 12 residues. The CDR3 sequence is CASSPPGREQYF. The DNA of the CDR3 is TGTGCCAGCAGCCCCCCAGGGAGGGAGCAGTACTTC.

Concerning this clone: Other DNA sequences in this specimen translate into the identical CDR3. The chain uses TRBV27 and TRBJ1-5; tentatively, D is TRBD1 (5 bases). The CDR3 consists of 13 residues. V dropped 3 bases and J dropped 5 bases, with 8 bases sitting between them. Germline lookup yields CDR1 MNHEY and CDR2 SMNVEV (reference sequence). Written as DNA, the CDR3 is TGTGCCAGCAGTTTGGGGGGGGATCAGCCCCAGCATTTT. Its translation: CASSLGGDQPQHF.

This clone was observed a single time. The genes are TRBV25-1 and TRBJ1-1, with D possibly TRBD1 on 5 matching bases. Trimming removed 10 bases at V and 14 bases at J, with 20 bases between. The germline gives CDR1 MGHDK, CDR2 SYGVNS. This CDR3 is 11 amino acids long. The CDR3 spells CATSPGTGVFF. The DNA of the CDR3 is TGTGCCACCTCCCCCGGGACCGGAGTCTTCTTT.

V gene TRBV4-2 combines with J gene TRBJ2-1; D possibly corresponds to TRBD2 (5 bases). CDR1 is LGHNA, CDR2 YNFKEQ, per germline. The CDR3 is 19 residues long. V was clipped by 0 bases and J by 5 bases, with 23 bases between them. In DNA, the CDR3 is TGTGCCAGCAGCCAAGATCCTGGGGTCAGGACTCCCTGGGACAATGAGCAGTTCTTC. It encodes CASSQDPGVRTPWDNEQFF.

This clone has just one count. The V and J genes are TRBV7-9 and TRBJ2-7; D possibly corresponds to TRBD2 (6 bases). Trimming cost V 7 bases and J 2 bases, with 12 bases left between them. Germline-derived CDR1 and CDR2 are SEHNR and FQNEAQ (reference sequence). This CDR3 region has 13 residues. The CDR3 sequence: CASTGGQTYEQYF. Here the CDR3 DNA reads TGTGCCAGCACAGGAGGGCAAACCTACGAGCAGTACTTC.

This sequence joins TRBV30 and TRBJ2-7; D not resolved. The CDR3 has 14 amino acids. V was clipped by 3 bases and J by 3 bases, with 15 bases between them. Germline CDR1 and CDR2: GTSNPN and SVGIG (reference sequence). The CDR3, as DNA: TGTGCCTGGAGCATCCAGGAAGAAATCTACGAGCAGTACTTC. This translates into CAWSIQEEIYEQYF.

In its sample, this clone was seen once. The rearrangement links TRBV5-4 to TRBJ2-7; 14 positions agree with TRBD2. The CDR3 has 19 residues. V dropped 1 base and J dropped 0; count of bases not matched to a gene: 9. CDR1 is SGHNT and CDR2 is YYREEE in the germline V gene (reference sequence). This chain's CDR3 is CASSLSGLAGEGNSYEQYF. The CDR3 coding sequence is TGTGCCAGCAGCTTGTCGGGACTAGCGGGAGAGGGCAACTCCTACGAGCAGTACTTC.

The chain links TRBV4-1 to TRBJ1-2; TRBD1 matches at 7 bases. There are 14 residues in the CDR3. V trimming: 2 bases; J trimming: 2 bases; junction bases outside the gene matches: 2. Per germline, CDR1 MGHRA and CDR2 YSYEKL. The CDR3 bases are TGCGCCAGCAGCCAAAGGACAGGCAACTATGGCTACACCTTC. Amino acid sequence: CASSQRTGNYGYTF.

Here the CDR3 DNA reads TGCGCCAGCAGCCAAGTTACAGGGGGAACCGGGGAGCTGTTTTTT. As protein: CASSQVTGGTGELFF. The chain combines TRBV4-1 with TRBJ2-2; 8 bases line up with TRBD1. CDR1 is MGHRA and CDR2 is YSYEKL in the germline V gene. V shed 1 base and J 5 bases; nucleotides not matched to a gene: 3. CDR3 length: 15 amino acids.

The rearrangement uses TRBV10-3 and TRBJ2-3; TRBD1 is a possible D gene (6 bases). CDR3 size: 16 residues. Germline V lookup: CDR1 ENHRY, CDR2 SYGVKD. With 6 bases removed from V and 0 bases from J, the gap between germline ends came to 16 bases. The CDR3 region has the DNA TGTGCCATCAGCAGAAGGGGGACCGATAGCACAGATACGCAGTATTTT. Protein product: CAISRRGTDSTDTQYF.

Remarks on this clone: Other DNA sequences in this specimen translate into the identical CDR3. V and J are TRBV27 and TRBJ2-1, with D possibly called TRBD1 or TRBD2 (5 bases each). The CDR3 contains 12 residues. The V end was cut by 6 bases, the J end by 6 bases, with 9 bases between. The germline CDR1 and CDR2 sequences are MNHEY and SMNVEV (reference sequence). The chain's CDR3 is CASSLRGNEQFF. The DNA for the CDR3 is TGTGCCAGCAGCTTGAGGGGCAATGAGCAGTTCTTC.